This passage covers 30 T cell receptor beta chains from one sample sequenced in a study of shared clonotypes between healthy human individuals. It was CD45RO-negative cells, positively selected for CCR7, that made up naive CD8 cells, with terminally differentiated effector memory CD45RA+ cells excluded. Data came from immunoSEQ multiplex PCR; TCRdb stores just in-frame clones and leaves some out. This repertoire shows approximately 650,000 clones, around 95% found once; its top ten account for about 0.11%. The sequenced sample was naive CD8+ T cells sorted from blood. The receptors were sampled from a young woman in good health.

The chain combines TRBV7-2 with TRBJ1-2, with D unclear. The CDR3 totals 13 residues. The germline V gene encodes CDR1 SGHTA and CDR2 FQGNSA. V lost 0 bases and J lost 8, with 10 bases in between. The CDR3 nucleotides are TGTGCCAGCAGCTTAGCGCAGAACGAGGGCTACACCTTC. The encoded protein is CASSLAQNEGYTF.

This chain connects TRBV30 to TRBJ2-7; the D is unclear. The germline V and J ends were trimmed by 5 bases and 2 bases, with 19 bases remaining between them. Germline loops: CDR1 GTSNPN, CDR2 SVGIG (reference sequence). CDR3 length: 15 amino acids. CDR3 in DNA: TGTGCCTGGGCGGACGGCCCGTACACAACCTACGAGCAGTACTTC. Amino acid sequence: CAWADGPYTTYEQYF.

This chain links TRBV5-4 with TRBJ2-1; 8 nucleotides align to TRBD2. J gave up 7 bases and V 6 bases, and 12 bases lay outside the gene matches. The CDR3 sequence is 15 residues long. CDR1 and CDR2 (germline): SGHNT, YYREEE (reference sequence). The CDR3 nucleotides read TGTGCCAGCACCGACCTCGGGACTAGTATTAATGAGCAGTTCTTC. The encoded protein is CASTDLGTSINEQFF. Full variable domain (missing parts from reference TRBV5-4 and TRBJ2-1): ETGVTQSPTHLIKTRGQQVTLRCSSQSGHNTVSWYQQALGQGPQFIFQYYREEENGRGNFPPRFSGLQFPNYSSELNVNALELDDSALYLCASTDLGTSINEQFFGPGTRLTVL.

The chain combines TRBV10-2 with TRBJ1-1, with a tentative D call TRBD1 (6 bases). The CDR3 runs to 15 residues. The V gene lost 5 bases and the J gene lost 0 bases, with 13 bases spanning the gap. From germline, CDR1 is WSHSY and CDR2 SAAADI. The CDR3 reads CASSRPDSMNTEAFF. DNA of the CDR3: TGCGCCAGCAGTCGGCCGGACAGCATGAACACTGAAGCTTTCTTT.

This chain joins TRBV27 and TRBJ2-7; 10 positions match TRBD1. CDR1 and CDR2 (germline): MNHEY, SMNVEV (reference sequence). With V trimmed by 5 bases and J by 7 bases, 8 bases remained unmatched. The CDR3 spans 14 residues. The CDR3 DNA follows: TGTGCCAGCAGTCTAGGGGGACAGGGGAGGGAGCAGTACTTC. Protein product: CASSLGGQGREQYF.

J is TRBJ2-7 and V is TRBV20-1; possibly TRBD2 for D (5 bases). V lost 0 bases and J lost 6, with 6 bases in between. The CDR3 runs to 11 residues. The germline gives CDR1 DFQATT, CDR2 SNEGSKA (reference sequence). DNA of the CDR3: TGCAGTGCTAGAGACGGGATCGAGCAGTACTTC. Its translation is CSARDGIEQYF.

The chain joins TRBV28 to TRBJ1-1; 8 bases map to TRBD1. Germline loops: CDR1 MDHEN, CDR2 SYDVKM. The CDR3 runs to 14 residues. The V segment lost 2 bases and the J segment 5 bases; nucleotides outside the gene matches: 4. The CDR3 is CASSLRTGWTEAFF. The CDR3 nucleotides are TGTGCCAGCAGTTTAAGGACAGGGTGGACTGAAGCTTTCTTT.

This chain joins TRBV27 and TRBJ2-6; D is undetermined. The CDR3 sequence is 15 residues long. Germline assignment: CDR1 MNHEY and CDR2 SMNVEV (reference sequence). Trimming removed 2 bases from V and 2 bases from J, with 7 bases in between. The CDR3, as DNA: TGTGCCAGCAGTTTAGACCTCGCTGGGGCCAACGTCCTGACTTTC. Translating it yields CASSLDLAGANVLTF.

The V call is TRBV27, the J call TRBJ2-7, with D possibly matching TRBD2 (6 bases). Trimming removed 5 bases from V and 2 bases from J, with 10 bases in between. This CDR3 has 13 residues. From germline, CDR1 is MNHEY and CDR2 SMNVEV (reference sequence). The CDR3 nucleotides are TGTGCCAGCAGTGGAGGGGTAACCTACGAGCAGTACTTC. This translates into CASSGGVTYEQYF.

The V and J genes are TRBV7-9 and TRBJ2-7; D unresolved. Germline CDR1 reads SEHNR; CDR2 reads FQNEAQ (reference sequence). CDR3 length: 12 residues. V was clipped by 5 bases and J by 4 bases, with 9 bases between them. The CDR3 protein is CASSPPGYEQYF. As DNA, the CDR3 is TGTGCCAGCAGCCCACCTGGGTACGAGCAGTACTTC. The variable domain in full, with the rest retrieved from reference TRBV7-9 and TRBJ2-7, is DTGVSQNPRHKITKRGQNVTFRCDPISEHNRLYWYRQTLGQGPEFLTYFQNEAQLEKSRLLSDRFSAERPKGSFSTLEIQRTEQGDSAMYLCASSPPGYEQYFGPGTRLTVT.

This clone occurred once. V is TRBV7-2 and J is TRBJ2-1; maybe TRBD1 (5 bases). Deletions cut 5 bases from V and 10 bases from J, with 12 bases between. CDR3 size: 12 residues. From germline, CDR1 is SGHTA and CDR2 FQGNSA. CDR3 sequence reads: CASSLKGAEQFF. CDR3 DNA: TGTGCCAGCAGCCTTAAAGGGGCCGAGCAGTTCTTC.

The chain couples TRBV6-1 to TRBJ1-4, with 7 bases matching TRBD1. This CDR3 comprises 16 residues. V lost 2 bases and J lost 3; bases outside the gene matches: 6. From germline, CDR1 is MNHNS and CDR2 SASEGT. The CDR3 sequence is CASSEFRQGANEKLFF. The CDR3 nucleotides are TGTGCCAGCAGTGAATTCCGGCAGGGGGCTAATGAAAAACTGTTTTTT.

Only one count was recorded for this clone. This rearrangement joins TRBV27 to TRBJ2-1; D ambiguous. The germline V gene encodes CDR1 MNHEY and CDR2 SMNVEV (reference sequence). The CDR3 spans 17 residues. Between the trimmed V and J ends, which lost 0 bases and 4 bases, there was a span of 16 bases. The CDR3 spells CASSLSGETYSYNEQFF. CDR3 DNA sequence: TGTGCCAGCAGTTTATCGGGCGAGACATACAGTTACAATGAGCAGTTCTTC.

CDR3 in amino acids: CASSLDSFNSNQPQHF. The CDR3 DNA follows: TGTGCCAGCAGTTTGGACAGCTTTAATAGCAATCAGCCCCAGCATTTT. V usage is TRBV28 and J usage is TRBJ1-5; TRBD1 is a possible D gene (6 bases). Trimming stripped 3 bases from V and 0 bases from J, with 12 bases between. Germline CDR1 reads MDHEN; CDR2 reads SYDVKM. The CDR3 consists of 16 residues.

The genes are TRBV30 and TRBJ1-4; 7 nucleotides line up with TRBD1. With V trimmed by 8 bases and J by 11 bases, 11 bases remained unmatched. The CDR3 is made up of 12 amino acids. CDR1 GTSNPN and CDR2 SVGIG come from the germline V gene (reference sequence). The CDR3 sequence is CAGGQEVEKLFF. CDR3 nucleotides: TGTGCCGGTGGACAGGAGGTGGAGAAACTGTTTTTT.

This clone was seen a single time. The chain links TRBV27 to TRBJ2-1, with D perhaps TRBD2 (5 bases). In germline, CDR1 is MNHEY, CDR2 SMNVEV (reference sequence). The CDR3 runs 15 residues. V lost 5 bases and J 5 bases, leaving 16 bases between the germline ends. CDR3 region: CASSITSPAHNEQFF. The CDR3 nucleotides read TGTGCCAGCAGTATTACTAGTCCTGCCCACAATGAGCAGTTCTTC.

The rearrangement links TRBV5-6 to TRBJ2-7, with 7 bases matching TRBD2. This CDR3 comprises 14 residues. V lost 6 bases, J lost 2 bases, and 8 bases stayed unmatched. CDR1 is SGHDT, CDR2 YYEEEE, per germline. Here the CDR3 reads CASTLGGGPYEQYF. The CDR3 DNA sequence: TGTGCCAGCACTCTGGGGGGAGGGCCCTACGAGCAGTACTTC.

This chain uses TRBV28 with TRBJ1-2, with 7 bases fitting TRBD1. The CDR3 loop spans 14 amino acids. After removal of 7 bases from V and 3 bases from J, the junction contained 8 bases not matched to a gene. The germline gives CDR1 MDHEN, CDR2 SYDVKM. The DNA for the CDR3 is TGTGCCAGCACCCCAGGGGGAGAGGACTATGGCTACACCTTC. Translation gives CASTPGGEDYGYTF.

DNA for the CDR3: TGTGCCAGCAGCCCGAGCGGGGGGGAAAAACTGTTTTTT. It encodes CASSPSGGEKLFF. The rearrangement joins TRBV28 to TRBJ1-4; perhaps TRBD1 as D (5 bases). V was clipped by 6 bases and J by 8 bases, with 13 bases between them. The CDR3 loop spans 13 amino acids. The germline gives CDR1 MDHEN, CDR2 SYDVKM.

The genes are TRBV29-1 and TRBJ2-2, with TRBD2 matching 7 bases. CDR1 SQVTM and CDR2 ANQGSEA come from the germline V gene. Trimming took 1 base from V and 0 from J; bases not matched to a gene: 5. The CDR3 sequence is 16 residues long. CDR3 DNA: TGCAGCGTTGAAGGGGGAGCGGGGCCGAACACCGGGGAGCTGTTTTTT. Its translation: CSVEGGAGPNTGELFF.

The chain has TRBV6-1 and TRBJ2-7; D is uncertain. V was clipped by 3 bases and J by 3 bases, with 9 bases between them. The CDR3 runs 13 residues. CDR1 and CDR2 from the germline V gene are MNHNS and SASEGT. CDR3 in DNA: TGTGCCAGCAGTGACGGCCGGCTCTACGAGCAGTACTTC. Translating it yields CASSDGRLYEQYF.

The chain is built from TRBV29-1 and TRBJ1-1, with D unclear. V dropped 2 bases and J dropped 1 base, with 8 bases sitting between them. Germline V lookup: CDR1 SQVTM, CDR2 ANQGSEA. The CDR3 extends over 13 amino acids. For the CDR3, the DNA is TGCAGCGTTGAAAGTGCGGGGAACACTGAAGCTTTCTTT. Its translation: CSVESAGNTEAFF.

The chain has TRBV2 and TRBJ2-1; 13 bases map to TRBD2. This CDR3 is 15 amino acids long. The germline gives CDR1 SNHLY, CDR2 FYNNEI. With V trimmed by 6 bases and J by 3 bases, 2 bases remained unmatched. DNA of the CDR3: TGTGCCAGCAGAGGGACTAGCGGGAACTACAATGAGCAGTTCTTC. It yields the protein CASRGTSGNYNEQFF.

The genes are TRBV10-3 and TRBJ2-1, with D uncertain. The germline V gene has CDR1 ENHRY and CDR2 SYGVKD. The CDR3 covers 15 residues. V was cut by 2 bases and J by 2 bases, with 10 bases left in between. The CDR3 nucleotides read TGTGCCATCAGTGAGGAGCTAGGGACCTACAATGAGCAGTTCTTC. It translates to CAISEELGTYNEQFF.

For the CDR3, the DNA is TGTGCCAGCAGCTTGGCCCTGGGACCCTACGAGCAGTACTTC. This translates into CASSLALGPYEQYF. V and J are TRBV5-8 and TRBJ2-7, with D perhaps being TRBD1 or TRBD2 (5 bases each). CDR3 length equals 14 residues. Trimming pared 0 bases from V and 2 bases from J, leaving 9 bases between. CDR1 is SGHTS and CDR2 is YDEGEE in the germline V gene.

This sequence joins TRBV10-2 and TRBJ1-1; tentatively, D is TRBD1 (6 bases). Trimming left V 2 bases short and J 1 base short, with 11 bases between. CDR1 is WSHSY, CDR2 SAAADI, per germline. There are 15 residues in the CDR3. CDR3 in amino acids: CASSETGHRNTEAFF. Here the CDR3 DNA reads TGCGCCAGCAGTGAGACAGGGCATCGGAACACTGAAGCTTTCTTT.

The chain uses TRBV2 and TRBJ2-7; the D is unclear. The CDR3 is 15 residues long. Trimming pared 4 bases from V and 0 bases from J, leaving 13 bases between. Germline V gene sequence: CDR1 SNHLY, CDR2 FYNNEI. CDR3 sequence: CASSAGHSYSYEQYF. CDR3 bases: TGTGCCAGCAGTGCGGGCCATTCCTACTCCTACGAGCAGTACTTC.

The gene calls are TRBV28 and TRBJ2-3; no clear D. The CDR3 sequence is 13 residues long. V was shortened by 7 bases and J by 1 base, with 9 bases between the two germline ends. Germline-derived CDR1 and CDR2 are MDHEN and SYDVKM. The CDR3 DNA reads TGTGCCAGCACACCCGCCCGCACAGATACGCAGTATTTT. It specifies CASTPARTDTQYF.

The V gene is TRBV29-1, the J gene TRBJ1-1; D not certain. Trimming cost V 7 bases and J 1 base, with 10 bases left between them. This CDR3 comprises 12 residues. Germline-derived CDR1 and CDR2 are SQVTM and ANQGSEA. This CDR3 reads CSAIGENTEAFF. The CDR3 region has the DNA TGCAGCGCCATCGGGGAGAACACTGAAGCTTTCTTT.

The J gene is TRBJ2-7, the V gene TRBV27; perhaps TRBD1 as D (5 bases). V was clipped by 8 bases and J by 2 bases, with 16 bases between them. The CDR3 has 14 residues. Germline CDR1 MNHEY, CDR2 SMNVEV (reference sequence). The CDR3 here is CASALQGSTYEQYF. The CDR3 nucleotides read TGTGCCAGCGCTCTCCAGGGAAGTACCTACGAGCAGTACTTC.